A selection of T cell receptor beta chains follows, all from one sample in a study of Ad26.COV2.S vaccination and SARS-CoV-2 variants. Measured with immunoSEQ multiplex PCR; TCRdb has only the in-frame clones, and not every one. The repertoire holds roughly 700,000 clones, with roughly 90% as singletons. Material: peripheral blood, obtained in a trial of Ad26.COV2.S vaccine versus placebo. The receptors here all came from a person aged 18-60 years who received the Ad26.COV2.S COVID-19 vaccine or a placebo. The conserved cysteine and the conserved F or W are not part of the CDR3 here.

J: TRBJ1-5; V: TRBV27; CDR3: ASSRLGGANQPQH
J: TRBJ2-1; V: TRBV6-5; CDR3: ASSNRDPRKQF
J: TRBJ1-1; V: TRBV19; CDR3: ASSFGYDTEAF
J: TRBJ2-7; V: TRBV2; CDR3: ASSEGLAGQAYEQY
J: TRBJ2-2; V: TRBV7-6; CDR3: ASSLYGTGELF
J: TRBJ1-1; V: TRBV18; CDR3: ASSPRRENTEAF
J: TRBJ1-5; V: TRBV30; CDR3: AWNTGGNQPQH
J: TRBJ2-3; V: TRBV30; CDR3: AWRETPRADTQY
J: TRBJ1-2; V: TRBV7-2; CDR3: ASSLEWDRVYGYT
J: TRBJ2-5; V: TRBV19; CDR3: ASRPLAGGRETQY
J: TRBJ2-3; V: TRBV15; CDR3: ATSPEFPDYISDTQY
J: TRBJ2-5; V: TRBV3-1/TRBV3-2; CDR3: ASSQAGLARRETQY
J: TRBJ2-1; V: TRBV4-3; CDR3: ASSQEVGLAGGPFEQF
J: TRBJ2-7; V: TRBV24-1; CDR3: ATSDTDRAHEQY
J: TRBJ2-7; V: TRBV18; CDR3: ASSPPGEQAQY
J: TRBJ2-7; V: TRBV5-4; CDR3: ASSLAPGGYEQY
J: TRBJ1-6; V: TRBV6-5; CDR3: ASRNSAFNSPLH
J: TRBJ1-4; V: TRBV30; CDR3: ATVQGSNEKLF
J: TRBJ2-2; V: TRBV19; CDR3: ASSIRGIGELF
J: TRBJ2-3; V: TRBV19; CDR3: ASSRQGGTDTQY
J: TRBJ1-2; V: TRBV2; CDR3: ASKAGQRLSRGYT
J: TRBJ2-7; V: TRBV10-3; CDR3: AISLKGGSYEQY
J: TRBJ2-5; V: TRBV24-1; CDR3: ATSDPQGAGETQY
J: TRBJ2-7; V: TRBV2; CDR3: ASSEGAAGVYEQY
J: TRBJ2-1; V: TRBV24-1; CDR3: ATSDEGTGKGGEQF
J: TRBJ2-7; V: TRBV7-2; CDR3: ASSPGTSGSYEQY
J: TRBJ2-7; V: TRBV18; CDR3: ASSPIEELALYEQY
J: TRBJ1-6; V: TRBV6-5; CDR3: ASSYQDRRPLH
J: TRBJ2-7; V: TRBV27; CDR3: ASSSGTGRSYEQY
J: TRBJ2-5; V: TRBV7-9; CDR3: ASSPTVEGETQY
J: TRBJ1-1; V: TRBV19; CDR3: ASSIAQSEAF
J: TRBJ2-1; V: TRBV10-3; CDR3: AIMGGLDEQF